Below are 19 T cell receptor beta chains sequenced from a single sample in a study of blood T cells in healthy people across ages. A sample-barcoded 5' primer and a J-beta primer mix were used in a second PCR of about 7 to 12 cycles. MiXCR, applied by TCRdb to the 5' RACE reads, yields one record per CDR3 protein. The sample includes approximately 1.5 million distinct CDR3 sequences, about 45% of them seen just once. The source material was blood. The receptors come from a woman aged 18-30 years in good health.

CDR3 sequence (DNA): TGCAGTGCCGTGGACAGGGGTAATGGCTACACCTTC. It yields the protein CSAVDRGNGYTF. This chain links TRBV20-1 with TRBJ1-2, with 9 nucleotides matching TRBD1. The CDR3 is 12 amino acids. The V segment lost 6 bases and the J segment 6 bases; nucleotides outside the gene matches: 5. Looked up from germline, CDR1 is DFQATT and CDR2 is SNEGSKA (reference sequence).

The rearrangement uses TRBV6-4 and TRBJ1-2, with D unresolved. CDR3 size: 15 residues. Germline V gene data show CDR1 as MRHNA and CDR2 as SNTAGT. Trimming took off 6 bases at V and 1 base at J, with 15 bases between the two ends. CDR3 sequence (DNA): TGTGCCAGCAGCCCCGAGGCAGGAGTTAACTATGGCTACACCTTC. This translates into CASSPEAGVNYGYTF.

The CDR3 loop is CASSPAAAKNIQYF. Here the CDR3 DNA reads TGTGCCAGCAGCCCCGCAGCGGCCAAAAACATTCAGTACTTC. This chain uses TRBV12-3 or TRBV12-4 with TRBJ2-4; D remains unclear. The CDR3 has 14 residues. V gave up 6 bases and J gave up 1 base, with 10 bases separating them.

This clonotype was seen only a few times. The genes are TRBV9 and TRBJ2-1; 7 bases fit TRBD1. J gave up 8 bases and V 0 bases, and 8 bases lay outside the gene matches. The CDR3 is 15 amino acids. Germline V gene lookup returns CDR1 SGDLS and CDR2 YYNGEE. The CDR3 protein is CASSVAQGDYDEQFF. CDR3 nucleotide sequence: TGTGCCAGCAGCGTAGCTCAGGGGGATTACGATGAGCAGTTCTTC.

This clonotype occurred a few times. The CDR3 nucleotides are TGCAGCGTTAGGTCTAGCGGACCCCTTGAGCAGTTCTTC. Its translation is CSVRSSGPLEQFF. V gene TRBV29-1 combines with J gene TRBJ2-1; 7 nucleotides agree with TRBD2. The CDR3 consists of 13 residues. From germline, CDR1 is SQVTM and CDR2 ANQGSEA. V dropped 5 bases and J dropped 9; count of bases not matched to a gene: 10.

The chain joins TRBV2 to TRBJ2-1, with 10 bases aligning to TRBD2. The DNA end is a closer match to TRBJ2-7, so the J assignment may be wrong. This CDR3 spans 15 amino acids. Germline V gene sequence: CDR1 SNHLY, CDR2 FYNNEI. Here the CDR3 reads CASSPPSGSYNEQYF. In DNA form, the CDR3 reads TGTGCCAGCAGTCCCCCTAGCGGGAGTTACAATGAGCAGTACTTC.

The chain uses TRBV4-2 and TRBJ2-2; 15 nucleotides match TRBD2. V lost 3 bases, J lost 4 bases, and 3 bases stayed unmatched. Germline V lookup: CDR1 LGHNA, CDR2 YNFKEQ. The CDR3 covers 17 residues. CDR3 in DNA: TGTGCCAGCAGCCATCTGGGACTAGCGGGAGGCACCGGGGAGCTGTTTTTT. Its protein is CASSHLGLAGGTGELFF.

As to this clonotype: Just one base apart from a much larger clone, this may be a read error. The chain recombines TRBV7-2 with TRBJ2-7; D is undetermined. The CDR3 is 14 amino acids. V gave up 2 bases and J gave up 7 bases, with 15 bases separating them. Germline lookup yields CDR1 SGHTA and CDR2 FQGNSA. CDR3 nucleotide sequence: TGTGCCAGCAGCTTAAGTATGGTGGCGGATGAGCAGTACTTC. Its protein product is CASSLSMVADEQYF.

The chain has TRBV11-2 and TRBJ2-7, with 9 bases that match TRBD1. This CDR3 spans 14 amino acids. CDR1 and CDR2 (germline): SGHAT, FQNNGV. V shed 5 bases and J 4 bases; nucleotides not matched to a gene: 6. The CDR3 spells CASSAHRGPYEQYF. CDR3 DNA: TGTGCCAGCAGCGCCCACAGGGGGCCTTACGAGCAGTACTTC.

This chain connects TRBV20-1 to TRBJ2-4, with D possibly matching TRBD1 (6 bases). V was cut by 0 bases and J by 0 bases, with 9 bases left in between. Germline CDR1 is DFQATT and CDR2 is SNEGSKA (reference sequence). The CDR3 runs to 15 residues. The CDR3 loop is CSARDKGEAKNIQYF. The CDR3 DNA follows: TGCAGTGCTAGAGATAAGGGGGAAGCCAAAAACATTCAGTACTTC.

This clonotype was detected a few times. CDR3 DNA sequence: TGTGCCAGCAGTTCCAGGGTGGCCGGGGAGCTGTTTTTT. Translating it yields CASSSRVAGELFF. The chain recombines TRBV12-3 or TRBV12-4 with TRBJ2-2, with D tentatively TRBD1 (5 bases). V lost 4 bases and J 6 bases, leaving 9 bases between the germline ends. The CDR3 sequence is 13 residues long.

This sequence joins TRBV4-3 and TRBJ2-7; D not resolved. Between the trimmed V and J ends, which lost 0 bases and 4 bases, there was a span of 19 bases. CDR3 length: 17 residues. Germline lookup yields CDR1 LGHNA and CDR2 YSLEER. The CDR3 loop reads CASSQEWAGSTFYEQYF. Here the CDR3 DNA reads TGCGCCAGCAGCCAAGAGTGGGCCGGGTCCACTTTTTACGAGCAGTACTTC.

The chain uses TRBV6-2 or TRBV6-3 and TRBJ2-3, with TRBD2 matching 13 bases. Unmatched junction bases numbered 3, after V lost 2 bases and J lost 1 base. Germline lookup yields CDR1 MNHEY and CDR2 SVGEGT. The CDR3 runs to 17 residues. In nucleotides, the CDR3 is TGTGCCAGCAGTTACGGGACTAGCGGGGAGCGCACAGATACGCAGTATTTT. This codes for CASSYGTSGERTDTQYF.

This clonotype was counted between two and nine times. The chain is built from TRBV29-1 and TRBJ2-5; D is perhaps TRBD1 (7 bases). Per germline, CDR1 SQVTM and CDR2 ANQGSEA. The CDR3 contains 12 residues. V shed 6 bases and J shed 11 bases, with 19 bases lying between them. The CDR3, as DNA: TGCAGCGTCGCCGGCACATCAGGGGGGCAGTACTTC. Protein: CSVAGTSGGQYF.

The chain couples TRBV20-1 to TRBJ2-1; TRBD2 aligns across 11 bases. Trimming at V came to 0 bases and at J to 6 bases, leaving 22 bases not matched to a gene. Germline V gives CDR1 DFQATT, CDR2 SNEGSKA (reference sequence). This CDR3 region has 21 residues. The chain's CDR3 is CSARDEQGSPTSGILGNEQFF. CDR3 DNA sequence: TGCAGTGCTAGAGATGAACAAGGATCACCGACTAGCGGGATTCTTGGCAATGAGCAGTTCTTC.

The chain has TRBV6-5 and TRBJ1-5, with D maybe TRBD1 (5 bases). Germline values: CDR1 MNHEY, CDR2 SVGAGI. V lost 0 bases and J 7 bases, leaving 13 bases between the germline ends. The CDR3 is 15 amino acids. CDR3 DNA: TGTGCCAGCAGTTACTCGAGGCAGGGTGACCAGCCCCAGCATTTT. This sequence encodes CASSYSRQGDQPQHF.

This clonotype was observed a few times. This sequence joins TRBV6-5 and TRBJ1-2; 8 nucleotides line up with TRBD1. The CDR3 has 14 amino acids. CDR1 MNHEY and CDR2 SVGAGI come from the germline V gene. V gave up 5 bases and J gave up 4 bases; unmatched junction bases: 6. The CDR3 DNA reads as TGTGCCAGCAGTGGGACAGGAGAGCTCTATGGCTACACCTTC. Its translation is CASSGTGELYGYTF.

The chain carries TRBV27 and TRBJ1-4; D ambiguous. Trimming removed 6 bases at V and 3 bases at J, with 11 bases between. The germline V gene encodes CDR1 MNHEY and CDR2 SMNVEV (reference sequence). This CDR3 is 14 amino acids long. The CDR3 nucleotides read TGTGCCAGCAGCTCGGGAAACGCTAATGAAAAACTGTTTTTT. Translation gives CASSSGNANEKLFF.

This clonotype has only a few counts. This chain connects TRBV6-4 to TRBJ2-3; 7 positions agree with TRBD2. CDR3 size: 17 residues. CDR1 and CDR2 (germline): MRHNA, SNTAGT. The J segment lost 3 bases and the V segment lost 2 bases, leaving 11 bases of the junction unmatched. The CDR3 coding sequence is TGTGCCAGCAGTGACACGTCCGAGCGGGGTGGGACAGATACGCAGTATTTT. Amino acid sequence: CASSDTSERGGTDTQYF.